This T cell receptor (beta chain) is from a study of CD8 T cells in ankylosing spondylitis. This CDR3 comprises 17 residues. From germline, CDR1 is MNHEY and CDR2 SVGAGI. The trim removed 0 bases at V and 0 bases at J, leaving 3 bases unmatched. TCRdb reprocessed the 5' RACE reads with MiXCR, giving one entry per CDR3 protein. Here the sample spans 250,000 or so distinct CDR3 sequences, under 20% being singletons. A few counts support this clonotype. The antigen remains undetermined. The study, taken as a whole, reports: The authors reported significant enrichment of disease-linked clones in matched ankylosing spondylitis synovial fluid.

The chain links TRBV6-5 to TRBJ2-3; 10 nucleotides line up with TRBD2. The sample consisted of blood, either unsorted or a sorted T cell fraction (not recorded which). This sequence was found in a male donor with ankylosing spondylitis or in good health (not recorded which). CDR3 protein: CASSYSGTSVSTDTQYF. In DNA, the CDR3 is TGTGCCAGCAGTTACTCTGGGACTAGCGTGAGCACAGATACGCAGTATTTT.